These 9 T cell receptor beta chains were all obtained from the same sample, sequenced in a study of CD4 T cells in relation to SARS-CoV-2 and coronaviruses. Before the COVID-19 pandemic, during about 2011-2019, CD4+ T cells were taken from unexposed donors. Isolation of CD4+ T cells took place after about eleven days in culture. Produced via immunoSEQ multiplex PCR; TCRdb's table is partial and in-frame only. The sample shows 20,000 to 25,000 clones, under 80% of them seen only once. For these TCRs, the target antigens are not known. The specimen was CD4+ T cells from PBMCs, cultured in vitro. The receptors come from a human donor in good health.

CDR3: CASSFGHVSHYGYTF. The CDR3 DNA sequence: TGTGCCAGCAGCTTTGGGCACGTAAGCCACTATGGCTACACCTTC. V usage is TRBV7-2 and J usage is TRBJ1-2; D is undetermined. Between the trimmed V and J ends, which lost 3 bases and 3 bases, there was a span of 14 bases. CDR3 length: 15 amino acids. Looked up from germline, CDR1 is SGHTA and CDR2 is FQGNSA.

This chain links TRBV6-5 with TRBJ2-5; D gene unclear. Germline-derived CDR1 and CDR2 are MNHEY and SVGAGI. The CDR3 sequence is 14 residues long. V was trimmed by 0 bases and J by 5 bases, leaving 10 bases between them. The CDR3 sequence: CASSYSVGRETQYF. As DNA, the CDR3 is TGTGCCAGCAGTTACTCGGTCGGTAGGGAGACCCAGTACTTC.

The chain joins TRBV5-6 to TRBJ2-3; D is unclear. V dropped 3 bases and J dropped 2 bases, with 16 bases sitting between them. The germline V gene has CDR1 SGHDT and CDR2 YYEEEE. This CDR3 region has 16 residues. The CDR3 DNA follows: TGTGCCAGCAGCTGGACCGGGCCGGCCATCACAGATACGCAGTATTTT. Encoded protein: CASSWTGPAITDTQYF.

Only one count was recorded for this clone. The genes are TRBV5-6 and TRBJ2-5; D remains unclear. V dropped 0 bases and J dropped 3 bases, with 0 bases sitting between them. The CDR3 extends over 11 amino acids. Germline lookup yields CDR1 SGHDT and CDR2 YYEEEE. The CDR3 region is CASSLEETQYF. The CDR3 DNA follows: TGTGCCAGCAGCTTGGAAGAGACCCAGTACTTC.

The rearrangement joins TRBV12-3 or TRBV12-4 to TRBJ2-7; no definite D call. The ends were cut back, 6 bases at V and 6 bases at J, with 9 bases in the middle. This CDR3 has 11 amino acids. The CDR3 loop reads CASSKGGEQYF. The CDR3 DNA is TGTGCCAGCAGCAAGGGTGGCGAGCAGTACTTC.

This chain connects TRBV6-2 or TRBV6-3 to TRBJ2-7, with 9 bases aligning to TRBD2. The germline CDR1 and CDR2 sequences are MNHEY and SVGEGT. The CDR3 has 17 amino acids. After removal of 2 bases from V and 2 bases from J, the junction contained 10 bases not matched to a gene. CDR3 sequence reads: CASSYPRSRTSAYEQYF. CDR3 DNA: TGTGCCAGCAGTTACCCCCGTTCTCGGACTAGCGCCTACGAGCAGTACTTC.

This chain links TRBV18 with TRBJ1-1; 7 bases are shared with TRBD1. CDR1 and CDR2 from the germline V gene are KGHSH and LQKENI. The J segment lost 3 bases and the V segment lost 6 bases, leaving 10 bases of the junction unmatched. CDR3 length equals 15 residues. CDR3 sequence (DNA): TGTGCCAGCTCCTCGGCGAGGGGGCACGACACTGAAGCTTTCTTT. This translates into CASSSARGHDTEAFF. Full variable domain (outside the CDR3, taken from reference TRBV18 and TRBJ1-1): NAGVMQNPRHLVRRRGQEARLRCSPMKGHSHVYWYRQLPEEGLKFMVYLQKENIIDESGMPKERFSAEFPKEGPSILRIQQVVRGDSAAYFCASSSARGHDTEAFFGQGTRLTVV.

This clone was observed a few times. Other DNA sequences within the sample encode an identical CDR3. The chain links TRBV5-1 to TRBJ2-7; D not resolved. Germline loops: CDR1 SGHRS, CDR2 YFSETQ. V was pared by 7 bases and J by 0 bases, with 5 bases between. The CDR3 has 11 amino acids. The CDR3, as DNA: TGCGCCAGCTCCTCCTCCTACGAGCAGTACTTC. It is translated as CASSSSYEQYF.

This clone has just a few counts. The chain uses TRBV25-1 and TRBJ2-2; TRBD1 agrees at 8 bases. CDR1 and CDR2 from the germline V gene are MGHDK and SYGVNS. This CDR3 has 15 amino acids. With 4 bases clipped from V and 6 bases from J, the junction kept 7 bases outside the gene matches. The CDR3 reads CASSAQTGEAGELFF. Written as DNA, the CDR3 is TGTGCCAGCAGTGCCCAGACAGGGGAGGCCGGGGAGCTGTTTTTT.